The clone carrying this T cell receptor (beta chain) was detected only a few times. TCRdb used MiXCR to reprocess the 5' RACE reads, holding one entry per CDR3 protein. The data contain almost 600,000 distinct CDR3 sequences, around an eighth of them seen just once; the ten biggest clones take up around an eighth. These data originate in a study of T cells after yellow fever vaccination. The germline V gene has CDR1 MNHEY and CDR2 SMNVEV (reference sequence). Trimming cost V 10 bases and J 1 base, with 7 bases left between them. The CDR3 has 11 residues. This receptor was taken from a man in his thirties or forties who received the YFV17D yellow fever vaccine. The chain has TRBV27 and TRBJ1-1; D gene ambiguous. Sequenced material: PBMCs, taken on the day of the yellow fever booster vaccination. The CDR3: CATHGNTEAFF. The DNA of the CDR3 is TGTGCCACCCACGGGAACACTGAAGCTTTCTTT.